The text below deals with one T cell receptor beta chain. Its antigen is currently unknown. Regarding time point: baseline pretreatment blood. As for treatment: 15 Gy SBRT to primary tumor, nephrectomy 4 weeks later. Blood was sampled at baseline, 2 weeks and 4 weeks after SBRT. This entry comes from a study of radiation and T cells in renal cell carcinoma. Study conclusions and caveats: Top tumor clonotypes rose in blood 2 weeks post-radiation, then contracted. Baseline intratumoral clonotype presence is unknown without pretreatment biopsies.

Trimming removed 1 base at V and 7 bases at J, with 10 bases between. The length of the CDR3 is 14 residues. The germline V gene has CDR1 MNHNS and CDR2 SASEGT. Generated by immunoSEQ multiplex PCR, the TCRdb table keeps only in-frame clones and is missing some. The table shows approximately 140,000 clones, with roughly 83% occurring only once. This receptor was identified in a woman between 50 and 59 years old with renal cell carcinoma. This specimen was blood, taken from a patient whose treatment included radiotherapy and nephrectomy. The chain combines TRBV6-1 with TRBJ2-2; unclear D gene. CDR3 coding DNA: TGTGCCAGCAGTGAAGGTTGGGTGGGCGGGGAGCTGTTTTTT. Residues: CASSEGWVGGELFF.